This T cell receptor beta chain was found in a study of control samples from healthy donors and cancer patients. TCRdb keeps only in-frame clones here, not all; method: immunoSEQ multiplex PCR. The table includes approximately 81,000 clones, around 94% detected once. Germline V CDR1 and CDR2: KGHSH, LQKENI. This CDR3 region has 17 residues. The germline V and J ends were trimmed by 4 bases and 6 bases, with 22 bases remaining between them. The sequencing sample was made of blood. The receptor was isolated from a woman between 18 and 29 years old in good health. The V gene is TRBV18, the J gene TRBJ2-1, with D uncertain. The CDR3 region is CASSQTFGVSRGNEQFF. CDR3 DNA sequence: TGTGCCAGCTCACAGACATTTGGGGTGTCGAGAGGCAATGAGCAGTTCTTC.